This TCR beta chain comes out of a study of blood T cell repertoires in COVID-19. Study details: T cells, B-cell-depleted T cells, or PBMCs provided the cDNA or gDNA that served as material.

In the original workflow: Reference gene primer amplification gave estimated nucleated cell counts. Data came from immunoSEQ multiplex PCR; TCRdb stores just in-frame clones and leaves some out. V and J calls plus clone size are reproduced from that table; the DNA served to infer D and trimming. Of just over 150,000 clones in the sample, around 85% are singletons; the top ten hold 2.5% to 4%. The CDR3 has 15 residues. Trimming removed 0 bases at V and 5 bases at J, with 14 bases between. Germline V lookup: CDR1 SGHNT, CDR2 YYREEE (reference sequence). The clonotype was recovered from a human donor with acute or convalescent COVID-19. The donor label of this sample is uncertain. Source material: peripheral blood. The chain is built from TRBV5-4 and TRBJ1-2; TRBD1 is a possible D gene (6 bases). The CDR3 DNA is TGTGCCAGCAGCTTGGCTGCTCAAAGGGGGTATGGCTACACCTTC. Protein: CASSLAAQRGYGYTF.